This passage covers 20 T cell receptor beta chains from one sample sequenced in a study of blood T cell repertoires in COVID-19 (dated by TCRdb to about 2020). The method was the immunoSEQ multiplex PCR assay. Held by TCRdb, this immuneACCESS table contains in-frame sequences only and omits some clones. Under half of the omission traces to an unresolved V gene where checked; the cause of the rest is unknown. The sample records some 350,000 clones, about nine tenths of which are singletons. The top ten hold just under 7.5% of the sample. Input material: peripheral blood. Receptors were obtained from a woman aged 70 to 79 with COVID-19, enrolled during active disease.

The chain carries TRBV7-2 and TRBJ2-1, with D uncertain. V shed 4 bases and J shed 4 bases, with 8 bases lying between them. The CDR3 length is 13 residues. Germline CDR1 reads SGHTA; CDR2 reads FQGNSA. The CDR3 sequence is CASSYWAYNEQFF. In DNA form, the CDR3 reads TGTGCCAGCAGCTATTGGGCTTACAATGAGCAGTTCTTC.

The chain employs TRBV7-9 and TRBJ1-4, with 10 bases aligning to TRBD1. Losses at the gene ends were 5 bases for V and 10 bases for J; bases not matched to a gene: 10. This CDR3 is built from 15 residues. Germline V lookup: CDR1 SEHNR, CDR2 FQNEAQ (reference sequence). The CDR3 reads CASSPPGTGEGKLFF. The DNA of the CDR3 is TGTGCCAGCAGCCCACCCGGGACAGGGGAGGGAAAACTGTTTTTT.

The gene calls are TRBV6-4 and TRBJ1-5; 8 nucleotides match TRBD1. The V segment lost 7 bases and the J segment 8 bases; nucleotides outside the gene matches: 13. CDR1 MRHNA and CDR2 SNTAGT come from the germline V gene. The CDR3 contains 15 residues. The CDR3 reads CASTRTGSRGEPQHF. CDR3 sequence (DNA): TGTGCCAGCACGAGGACAGGGAGTAGAGGAGAGCCCCAGCATTTT.

The chain has TRBV3-1 (or the pseudogene TRBV3-2) and TRBJ2-1, with 9 bases aligning to TRBD2. This CDR3 region has 14 residues. V was pared by 4 bases and J by 8 bases, with 6 bases of the junction left unmatched. Germline-derived CDR1 and CDR2 are LGHDT and YNNKEL (reference sequence). Here the CDR3 DNA reads TGTGCCAGCAGCCCGCGGGGGGGCGTAGATGAGCAGTTCTTC. As protein: CASSPRGGVDEQFF.

This chain uses TRBV9 with TRBJ2-2; D not resolved. Trimming took 0 bases from V and 10 from J, leaving 4 bases between them. This CDR3 is 11 amino acids long. CDR1 is SGDLS, CDR2 YYNGEE, per germline. The chain's CDR3 is CASSVGAELFF. Written as DNA, the CDR3 is TGTGCCAGCAGCGTAGGAGCGGAGCTGTTTTTT.

The chain is built from TRBV6-5 and TRBJ2-5; 9 bases are shared with TRBD1. In germline, CDR1 is MNHEY, CDR2 SVGAGI. CDR3 length equals 15 residues. J lost 5 bases, V lost 7 bases, and 11 bases had no gene match. The CDR3 DNA follows: TGTGCCAGCACCGATACAGGGGGCGCCAGCGAGACCCAGTACTTC. It is translated as CASTDTGGASETQYF.

This sequence joins TRBV7-8 and TRBJ2-1, with 7 bases aligning to TRBD2. This CDR3 has 16 residues. V lost 5 bases to trimming and J lost 10 bases; unmatched junction nucleotides: 17. In germline, CDR1 is SGHVS, CDR2 FQNEAQ. The CDR3 sequence: CASSPLWSGAPGEQFF. DNA of the CDR3: TGTGCCAGCAGCCCCCTATGGAGCGGGGCACCCGGAGAGCAGTTCTTC.

The V gene is TRBV3-1 (or the pseudogene TRBV3-2), the J gene TRBJ1-1, with D hard to call. From germline, CDR1 is LGHDT and CDR2 YNNKEL (reference sequence). V shed 5 bases and J shed 4 bases, with 11 bases lying between them. CDR3 length: 13 residues. CDR3 in DNA: TGTGCCAGCAGCTCAAGAGGTACCACTGAAGCTTTCTTT. Amino acids: CASSSRGTTEAFF.

This rearrangement joins TRBV19 to TRBJ2-5, with TRBD2 identical over 8 bases. V lost 4 bases, J lost 4 bases, and 5 bases stayed unmatched. The CDR3 loop spans 14 amino acids. Germline loops: CDR1 LNHDA, CDR2 SQIVND (reference sequence). CDR3 DNA: TGTGCCAGTAGTAGCCTAGCGGGCTCAGAGACCCAGTACTTC. Protein: CASSSLAGSETQYF.

The V gene is TRBV11-2, the J gene TRBJ2-5, with 9 bases aligning to TRBD2. The CDR3 sequence is 16 residues long. Germline V lookup: CDR1 SGHAT, CDR2 FQNNGV. The J segment lost 4 bases and the V segment lost 2 bases, leaving 8 bases of the junction unmatched. In nucleotides, the CDR3 is TGTGCCAGCAGCTTACGCGGGGGGGAGGCGTCAGAGACCCAGTACTTC. Its translation is CASSLRGGEASETQYF.

The rearrangement links TRBV7-8 to TRBJ2-2; the match to TRBD2 covers 7 bases. There are 15 residues in the CDR3. Germline V gene lookup returns CDR1 SGHVS and CDR2 FQNEAQ. The ends lost 0 bases at V and 4 bases at J; junction bases unmatched: 2. CDR3 protein: CASSLAGGSTGELFF. Written as DNA, the CDR3 is TGTGCCAGCAGCTTAGCGGGGGGGAGCACCGGGGAGCTGTTTTTT.

The chain links TRBV5-1 to TRBJ2-2; D might be TRBD2 (7 bases). The CDR3 has 17 residues. The ends were cut back, 4 bases at V and 4 bases at J, with 20 bases in the middle. Germline assignment: CDR1 SGHRS and CDR2 YFSETQ. In DNA, the CDR3 is TGCGCCAGCAGCCCCCAAGGGGGGGGCCGGGGCACCGGGGAGCTGTTTTTT. This translates into CASSPQGGGRGTGELFF.

CDR3 amino acids: CASSSGHLTDTQYF. In nucleotides, the CDR3 is TGTGCCAGCAGCTCAGGACATCTCACAGATACGCAGTATTTT. The chain is built from TRBV9 and TRBJ2-3, with D perhaps TRBD1 (5 bases). This CDR3 spans 14 amino acids. Germline V CDR1 and CDR2: SGDLS, YYNGEE. V was clipped by 4 bases and J by 2 bases, with 11 bases between them.

The J gene is TRBJ1-3, the V gene TRBV6-1; 7 nucleotides match TRBD1. The CDR3 is 15 amino acids. V lost 1 base, J lost 2 bases, and 2 bases stayed unmatched. Germline V CDR1 and CDR2: MNHNS, SASEGT. CDR3 sequence (DNA): TGTGCCAGCAGTGAAGGGGGGACAGCTGGAAACACCATATATTTT. Amino acids: CASSEGGTAGNTIYF.

The V gene is TRBV30, the J gene TRBJ2-5; D perhaps matches TRBD2 (6 bases). The germline CDR1 and CDR2 sequences are GTSNPN and SVGIG (reference sequence). The V end lost 2 bases, the J end lost 4 bases, and 14 bases lay between the germline ends. The CDR3 length is 14 residues. The CDR3 protein is CAWSFSGFLETQYF. DNA for the CDR3: TGTGCCTGGAGTTTTAGCGGATTCCTAGAGACCCAGTACTTC. The full variable domain, in which reference TRBV30 and TRBJ2-5 provide the parts outside the CDR3, is SQTIHQWPATLVQPVGSPLSLECTVEGTSNPNLYWYRQAAGRGLQLLFYSVGIGQISSEVPQNLSASRPQDRQFILSSKKLLLSDSGFYLCAWSFSGFLETQYFGPGTRLLVL.

This clone was picked up one time. V is TRBV6-5 and J is TRBJ2-7; D is possibly TRBD2 (6 bases). The CDR3 covers 15 residues. V lost 3 bases and J lost 6, with 18 bases in between. The germline V gene has CDR1 MNHEY and CDR2 SVGAGI. CDR3 sequence reads: CASSYQGGGIGEQYF. DNA for the CDR3: TGTGCCAGCAGTTATCAGGGTGGGGGGATTGGCGAGCAGTACTTC.

V and J are TRBV30 and TRBJ1-1; 8 nucleotides align to TRBD1. V trimming: 8 bases; J trimming: 1 base; junction bases outside the gene matches: 3. The CDR3 has 12 amino acids. CDR1 and CDR2 from the germline V gene are GTSNPN and SVGIG (reference sequence). This CDR3 is CAADRGNTEAFF. CDR3 in DNA: TGTGCCGCCGACAGGGGGAACACTGAAGCTTTCTTT.

The chain combines TRBV27 with TRBJ2-7; D is ambiguous. This CDR3 is 14 amino acids long. The germline V and J ends were trimmed by 2 bases and 3 bases, with 11 bases remaining between them. Germline-derived CDR1 and CDR2 are MNHEY and SMNVEV (reference sequence). The DNA of the CDR3 is TGTGCCAGCAGTTTAAACCGTTACAGCTACGAGCAGTACTTC. Its translation: CASSLNRYSYEQYF.

The chain is built from TRBV5-1 and TRBJ1-5; 8 bases fit TRBD1. Trimming removed 0 bases from V and 7 bases from J; junction bases left unmatched: 6. Germline values: CDR1 SGHRS, CDR2 YFSETQ. The CDR3 spans 15 residues. The CDR3: CASSLGQGPRQPQHF. DNA of the CDR3: TGCGCCAGCAGCTTGGGACAGGGGCCACGCCAGCCCCAGCATTTT.

The chain links TRBV30 to TRBJ1-4; maybe TRBD1 (5 bases). The CDR3 length is 13 residues. Per the germline V gene, CDR1 is GTSNPN and CDR2 is SVGIG (reference sequence). V was trimmed by 1 base and J by 8 bases, leaving 11 bases between them. DNA for the CDR3: TGTGCCTGGAGTGCACAGGAGGGAGAAAAACTGTTTTTT. It is translated as CAWSAQEGEKLFF. The variable domain in full, with the rest retrieved from reference TRBV30 and TRBJ1-4, is SQTIHQWPATLVQPVGSPLSLECTVEGTSNPNLYWYRQAAGRGLQLLFYSVGIGQISSEVPQNLSASRPQDRQFILSSKKLLLSDSGFYLCAWSAQEGEKLFFGSGTQLSVL.